The next 13 T cell receptor beta chains were all read from a single sample in a study of cytomegalovirus exposure and HLA in healthy donors. The PCR contained 60 Vbeta and 13 Jbeta primers. Method: immunoSEQ multiplex PCR; TCRdb's copy keeps in-frame clones and lacks some. The sample contains about 180,000 clones, around four fifths of which appear only once. The sample was PBMCs. The receptors here all came from a young woman in good health and CMV-seronegative.

The rearrangement uses TRBV5-6 and TRBJ2-2; possible D gene TRBD2, 5 bases. Germline CDR1 SGHDT, CDR2 YYEEEE. The CDR3 contains 16 residues. Trimming took 2 bases from V and 0 from J, leaving 11 bases between them. DNA for the CDR3: TGTGCCAGCAGCTTCGGCCAGACTACGAACACCGGGGAGCTGTTTTTT. Protein: CASSFGQTTNTGELFF.

Concerning this clone: The conserved closing phenylalanine or tryptophan is absent in this CDR3, likely reflecting a read error. V is TRBV29-1 and J is TRBJ1-1; no reliable D call. Germline CDR1 reads SQVTM; CDR2 reads ANQGSEA. CDR3 length: 16 amino acids. V gave up 0 bases and J gave up 4 bases, with 18 bases separating them. CDR3 DNA sequence: TGCAGCGTTGAAGATCTTGAACGGATACTAATCACTGAAGCTTTCGTT. Translating it yields CSVEDLERILITEAFV.

The chain carries TRBV6-4 and TRBJ2-3, with TRBD1 matching over 9 bases. Germline V gene lookup returns CDR1 MRHNA and CDR2 SNTAGT. V was clipped by 4 bases and J by 2 bases; unmatched bases: 7. The CDR3 contains 16 residues. The CDR3, as DNA: TGTGCCAGCAGTGCCACAGGGGGCGGGAACACAGATACGCAGTATTTT. Translated: CASSATGGGNTDTQYF.

The V gene is TRBV18, the J gene TRBJ2-7; a weak D match, TRBD2 (6 bases). Germline CDR1 reads KGHSH; CDR2 reads LQKENI. Trimming took off 5 bases at V and 0 bases at J, with 17 bases between the two ends. The CDR3 sequence is 16 residues long. The CDR3: CASSSTSLLSSYEQYF. In nucleotides, the CDR3 is TGTGCCAGCTCATCTACTAGCCTACTAAGCTCCTACGAGCAGTACTTC.

This chain links TRBV21-1 with TRBJ2-5; whether TRBD1, the table's D call, matches the DNA was not checked. TRBV21-1 is assigned pseudogene status. This CDR3 region has 15 residues. The CDR3 DNA reads as TGTGCCAGCAGCAAAGAGGCAGGGATCGTTGAGACCCAGTACTTC. Its translation is CASSKEAGIVETQYF.

This chain links TRBV6-6 with TRBJ1-5, with D tentatively TRBD1 (5 bases). The CDR3 runs to 12 residues. Per germline, CDR1 MNHNY and CDR2 SVGAGI (reference sequence). V was clipped by 0 bases and J by 12 bases, with 9 bases between them. The CDR3 here is CASSYSGEDQHF. In nucleotides, the CDR3 is TGTGCCAGCAGTTACTCAGGGGAGGACCAGCATTTT.

This clone was picked up a small number of times. The rearrangement joins TRBV10-3 to TRBJ1-2; TRBD1 aligns across 8 bases. This CDR3 has 16 residues. Per the germline V gene, CDR1 is ENHRY and CDR2 is SYGVKD. With 11 bases clipped from V and 4 bases from J, the junction kept 18 bases outside the gene matches. The CDR3 reads CAATGTGLDRPYGYTF. The CDR3, as DNA: TGTGCCGCAACCGGGACAGGATTAGACAGACCCTATGGCTACACCTTC.

This clone turned up a few times. The sample has other DNA sequences that encode this CDR3 too. The CDR3 coding sequence is TGTGCCAGCAGCTTGGGGACAGGGACCTACGAGCAGTACTTC. Encoded protein: CASSLGTGTYEQYF. This rearrangement joins TRBV7-2 to TRBJ2-7, with 9 nucleotides matching TRBD1. Germline-derived CDR1 and CDR2 are SGHTA and FQGNSA. The CDR3 sequence is 14 residues long. V shed 3 bases, J shed 2 bases, and the junction held 2 bases outside the gene matches.

V and J are TRBV10-3 and TRBJ2-5; 7 bases agree with TRBD1. The J call may be incorrect, as the DNA end agrees better with TRBJ2-7. Germline assignment: CDR1 ENHRY and CDR2 SYGVKD. This CDR3 is 14 amino acids long. This CDR3 is CAIMAGTDNYEQYF. The CDR3 nucleotides are TGTGCCATCATGGCCGGGACAGACAACTACGAGCAGTACTTC.

This chain links TRBV5-1 with TRBJ2-1, with 14 bases aligning to TRBD2. The germline gives CDR1 SGHRS, CDR2 YFSETQ. The CDR3 covers 15 residues. The trim removed 4 bases at V and 9 bases at J, leaving 6 bases unmatched. The CDR3 DNA is TGCGCCAGCAGCACGACTAGCGGGGGGGCTTTTGAGCAGTTCTTC. Protein sequence: CASSTTSGGAFEQFF.

The J gene is TRBJ1-1, the V gene TRBV5-1; TRBD1 aligns across 11 bases. The germline CDR1 and CDR2 sequences are SGHRS and YFSETQ. Trimming at V came to 0 bases and at J to 6 bases, leaving 7 bases not matched to a gene. This CDR3 spans 16 amino acids. The CDR3, as DNA: TGCGCCAGCAGCTTGGCCCAGGACAGGGGGCAGCCTGAAGCTTTCTTT. It translates to CASSLAQDRGQPEAFF.

This clone was detected once. The CDR3, as DNA: TGTGCCAGCAGTTACGGCCAGGGCGACAATGAGCAGTTCTTC. Residues: CASSYGQGDNEQFF. The chain couples TRBV6-6 to TRBJ2-1, with D maybe TRBD1 (5 bases). This CDR3 region has 14 residues. CDR1 is MNHNY and CDR2 is SVGAGI in the germline V gene (reference sequence). V was trimmed by 2 bases and J by 5 bases, leaving 10 bases between them.

This clone has more than one count but fewer than ten. V is TRBV7-9 and J is TRBJ2-7, with TRBD2 identical over 10 bases. The junction had 1 base not matched to a gene; V was cut back by 3 bases and J by 2 bases. This CDR3 spans 14 amino acids. Germline V gene data show CDR1 as SEHNR and CDR2 as FQNEAQ (reference sequence). This CDR3 reads CASSFGLAAYEQYF. The CDR3 coding sequence is TGTGCCAGCAGCTTCGGACTAGCGGCCTACGAGCAGTACTTC. The variable domain in full, completed from reference TRBV7-9 and TRBJ2-7, reads DTGVSQNPRHKITKRGQNVTFRCDPISEHNRLYWYRQTLGQGPEFLTYFQNEAQLEKSRLLSDRFSAERPKGSFSTLEIQRTEQGDSAMYLCASSFGLAAYEQYFGPGTRLTVT.